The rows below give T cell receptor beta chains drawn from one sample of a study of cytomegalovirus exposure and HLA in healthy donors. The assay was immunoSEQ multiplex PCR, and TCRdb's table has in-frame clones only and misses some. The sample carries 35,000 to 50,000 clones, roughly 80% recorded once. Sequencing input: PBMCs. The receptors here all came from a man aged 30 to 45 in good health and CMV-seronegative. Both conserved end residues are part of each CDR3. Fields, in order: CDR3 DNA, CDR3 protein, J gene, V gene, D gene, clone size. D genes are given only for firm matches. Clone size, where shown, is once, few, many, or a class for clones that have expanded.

TGCGCCAGCAGCCAAGCAGGGACAGGGCGTGAAAAACTGTTTTTT	CASSQAGTGREKLFF	TRBJ1-4	TRBV4-1	TRBD1	.
TGCGCCAGCAGCTTGACGGGGGGCTTGGGGTGGCAAGAGACCCAGTACTTC	CASSLTGGLGWQETQYF	TRBJ2-5	TRBV5-1	.	.
TGTGCCTGGAGTCGGGACATAGGGTTGGAGCAGTACTTC	CAWSRDIGLEQYF	TRBJ2-7	TRBV30	.	.
TGTGCCAGCAGCTTGCTCTCTAGCGACCGGATGCAGTTCTTC	CASSLLSSDRMQFF	TRBJ2-1	TRBV5-4	.	.
TGTGCCTGGAGGGGGGGAAAAACTGTTTTT	CAWRGGKTVF	TRBJ1-4	TRBV30	.	.
TGCGCCAGCAGCCAAGAGATTGGCAGGGGGAGCGAGCAGTACTTC	CASSQEIGRGSEQYF	TRBJ2-7	TRBV4-3	TRBD1	.
TGCGCCAGCAGCCAAGTGGTAGGGGCTTCCTACGAGCAGTACTTC	CASSQVVGASYEQYF	TRBJ2-7	TRBV4-3	.	few
TGTGCCAGCAGCCGGGGACTAGCGGGAAGCACAGATACGCAGTATTTT	CASSRGLAGSTDTQYF	TRBJ2-3	TRBV5-4	TRBD2	.
TGTGCCAGCAGTTTAAAACGGGGGACGAGGACTGAAGCTTTCTTT	CASSLKRGTRTEAFF	TRBJ1-1	TRBV27	.	few
TGTGCCAGCATCCCAGGGGCCCAAGAGACCCAGTACTTC	CASIPGAQETQYF	TRBJ2-5	TRBV2	.	once
TGTGCCAGCAGCCCTGCAATCGACAGGGACGATCAGCCCCAGCATTTT	CASSPAIDRDDQPQHF	TRBJ1-5	TRBV25-1	TRBD1	.
TGTGCCAGCAGTTTTGGGGGGGCGGGCACTGAAGCTTTCTTT	CASSFGGAGTEAFF	TRBJ1-1	TRBV27	.	few
TGTGCCAGCAGTTCTTCACATCAGGGGAACACTGAAGCTTTCTTT	CASSSSHQGNTEAFF	TRBJ1-1	TRBV5-5	.	few
TGTGCCAGCAGTTACTGGACTAGCGGGAGAGAGACCCAGTACTTC	CASSYWTSGRETQYF	TRBJ2-5	TRBV6-5	TRBD2	.
TGTGCCAGCAGCGAGACGGGACAGGGTTTTGAAAAACTGTTTTTT	CASSETGQGFEKLFF	TRBJ1-4	TRBV6-5	TRBD1	.
TGTGCCAGCAGCGTCGGAGGAGGACTAGCTGACTACAATGAGCAGTTCTTC	CASSVGGGLADYNEQFF	TRBJ2-1	TRBV9	TRBD2	.
TGTGCCAGCAGTCCCGGGGGTAGCGGGGGCCAAGAGACCCAGTACTTC	CASSPGGSGGQETQYF	TRBJ2-5	TRBV5-4	TRBD2	.
TGCGCCAGCAGCTTGGTCGGCTCCTACGAGCAGTACTTC	CASSLVGSYEQYF	TRBJ2-7	TRBV5-1	.	once
TGCGCCAGCAGCCAAAACACAGGAGACACTGAAGCTTTCTTT	CASSQNTGDTEAFF	TRBJ1-1	TRBV4-3	.	.
TGTGCCAGCAGTGAGACAGGGCGGAATTCACCCCTCCACTTT	CASSETGRNSPLHF	TRBJ1-6	TRBV25-1	TRBD1	.
TGTGCCAGCAGTACCTTACAGGGCAAGAACACTGAAGCTTTCTTT	CASSTLQGKNTEAFF	TRBJ1-1	TRBV27	.	.